A selection of T cell receptor beta chains follows, all from one sample in a study of T cells in Graves' hyperthyroidism and ophthalmopathy. Using its own MiXCR run on the multiplex PCR reads, TCRdb lists one record per CDR3 protein. The repertoire holds a few hundred thousand distinct CDR3 sequences, with 15% to 17% as singletons. Sequencing input: blood. The receptors derive from a woman aged 18-30 years with Graves' hyperthyroidism that later progressed to Graves' ophthalmopathy. The CDR3 runs from the conserved cysteine through the conserved F or W. A D gene is named only where the DNA matches it firmly. Rows may omit the clone size; those that give it use once, few, many or a size class.

V,length,size,J,D,CDR3,DNA
TRBV2,18,few,TRBJ2-1,.,CASSAPKILPGVIDEQFF,TGTGCCAGCAGTGCTCCCAAGATCTTGCCAGGTGTCATTGACGAGCAGTTCTTC
TRBV6-1,11,many,TRBJ2-3,.,CASSNTDTQYF,TGTGCCAGCAGTAACACAGATACGCAGTATTTT
TRBV20-1,13,many,TRBJ2-3,.,CSADPLGVGTQYF,TGCAGTGCTGATCCCCTAGGAGTGGGTACGCAGTATTTT
TRBV27,14,few,TRBJ1-1,.,CASSPVDGDTEAFF,TGTGCCAGCAGTCCCGTAGACGGTGACACTGAAGCTTTCTTT
TRBV28,16,many,TRBJ1-1,TRBD1,CASSEPGQGFATEAFF,TGTGCCAGCAGTGAGCCGGGACAGGGGTTTGCGACTGAAGCTTTCTTT
TRBV9,15,.,TRBJ2-3,.,CASSVGGPGTDTQYF,TGTGCCAGCAGCGTCGGCGGGCCGGGCACAGATACGCAGTATTTT
TRBV12-3/TRBV12-4,19,many,TRBJ2-7,TRBD1,CASSLSRFTSDRALYEQYF,TGTGCCAGCAGTTTATCCAGGTTTACCTCGGACAGGGCCCTCTACGAGCAGTACTTC
TRBV20-1,13,many,TRBJ2-1,.,CSARALSYNEQFF,TGCAGTGCTAGGGCCCTGTCCTACAATGAGCAGTTCTTC
TRBV20-1,16,many,TRBJ2-1,.,CSAHQWESRSYNEQFF,TGCAGTGCTCATCAATGGGAAAGTCGATCCTACAATGAGCAGTTCTTC
TRBV7-7,15,.,TRBJ2-7,.,CASSLGSGVSYEQYF,TGTGCCAGCAGCTTAGGTTCCGGGGTCTCCTACGAGCAGTACTTC
TRBV12-3/TRBV12-4,16,many,TRBJ2-3,.,CASSLAAGEIADTQYF,TGTGCCAGCAGTTTAGCGGCGGGCGAGATCGCAGATACGCAGTATTTT
TRBV5-1,15,many,TRBJ2-1,TRBD1,CASSFWTGGNNEQFF,TGCGCCAGCAGCTTTTGGACAGGGGGAAACAATGAGCAGTTCTTC
TRBV2,13,few,TRBJ2-1,.,CASSEGAGREQFF,TGTGCCAGCAGTGAGGGGGCGGGACGCGAGCAGTTCTTC
TRBV30,15,many,TRBJ2-1,TRBD2,CACSQGLPPRREQFF,TGTGCCTGCTCCCAGGGACTACCCCCTAGGCGTGAGCAGTTCTTC
TRBV27,15,.,TRBJ2-3,TRBD2,CATGLAGKSTGTQYF,TGTGCCACGGGACTAGCGGGAAAGAGTACAGGTACGCAGTATTTT
TRBV6-5,17,few,TRBJ1-3,.,CASSYSTRGLGGNTIYF,TGTGCCAGCAGTTACTCGACACGGGGGCTGGGTGGAAACACCATATATTTT
TRBV19,17,.,TRBJ1-5,TRBD1,CAGSRDRAIFSNQPQHF,TGTGCCGGTAGCCGGGACAGGGCGATCTTTAGCAATCAGCCCCAGCATTTT
TRBV25-1,13,.,TRBJ2-1,TRBD1,CASRGQGYNEQFF,TGTGCCAGCAGGGGACAGGGTTACAATGAGCAGTTCTTC
TRBV4-2,14,few,TRBJ1-2,TRBD1,CASSPDRDDYGYTF,TGTGCCAGCAGTCCAGACAGGGACGACTATGGCTACACCTTC
TRBV2,14,many,TRBJ2-7,.,CASSEGGITYEQYF,TGTGCCAGCAGTGAGGGCGGGATAACCTACGAGCAGTACTTC
TRBV20-1,12,many,TRBJ1-1,.,CSARSPNTEAFF,TGCAGTGCTAGGAGTCCGAACACTGAAGCTTTCTTT
TRBV19,18,.,TRBJ1-4,TRBD1,CASSIPTDRIATNEKLFF,TGTGCCAGTAGTATACCGACGGACAGGATTGCAACTAATGAAAAACTGTTTTTT
TRBV5-4,19,once,TRBJ2-3,TRBD1,CASSLPQGAYPSSADTQYF,TGTGCCAGCAGCTTGCCGCAGGGGGCTTACCCGAGTAGTGCAGATACGCAGTATTTT
TRBV18,17,many,TRBJ1-1,TRBD1,CASSPRTGAYMNTEAFF,TGTGCCAGCTCACCGCGGACAGGGGCCTACATGAACACTGAAGCTTTCTTT
TRBV27,12,many,TRBJ1-1,.,CASSSGTFEAFF,TGTGCCAGCAGTTCCGGGACATTTGAAGCTTTCTTT
TRBV29-1,12,few,TRBJ1-1,.,CSVRVRRTEAFF,TGCAGCGTGCGGGTAAGACGGACTGAAGCTTTCTTT
TRBV11-2,15,many,TRBJ2-1,.,CASSLSPGETNEQFF,TGTGCCAGCAGCTTAAGTCCGGGGGAAACCAATGAGCAGTTCTTC
TRBV7-8,15,many,TRBJ2-3,.,CASSLRGSDTDTQYF,TGTGCCAGCAGCTTACGTGGGTCGGACACAGATACGCAGTATTTT